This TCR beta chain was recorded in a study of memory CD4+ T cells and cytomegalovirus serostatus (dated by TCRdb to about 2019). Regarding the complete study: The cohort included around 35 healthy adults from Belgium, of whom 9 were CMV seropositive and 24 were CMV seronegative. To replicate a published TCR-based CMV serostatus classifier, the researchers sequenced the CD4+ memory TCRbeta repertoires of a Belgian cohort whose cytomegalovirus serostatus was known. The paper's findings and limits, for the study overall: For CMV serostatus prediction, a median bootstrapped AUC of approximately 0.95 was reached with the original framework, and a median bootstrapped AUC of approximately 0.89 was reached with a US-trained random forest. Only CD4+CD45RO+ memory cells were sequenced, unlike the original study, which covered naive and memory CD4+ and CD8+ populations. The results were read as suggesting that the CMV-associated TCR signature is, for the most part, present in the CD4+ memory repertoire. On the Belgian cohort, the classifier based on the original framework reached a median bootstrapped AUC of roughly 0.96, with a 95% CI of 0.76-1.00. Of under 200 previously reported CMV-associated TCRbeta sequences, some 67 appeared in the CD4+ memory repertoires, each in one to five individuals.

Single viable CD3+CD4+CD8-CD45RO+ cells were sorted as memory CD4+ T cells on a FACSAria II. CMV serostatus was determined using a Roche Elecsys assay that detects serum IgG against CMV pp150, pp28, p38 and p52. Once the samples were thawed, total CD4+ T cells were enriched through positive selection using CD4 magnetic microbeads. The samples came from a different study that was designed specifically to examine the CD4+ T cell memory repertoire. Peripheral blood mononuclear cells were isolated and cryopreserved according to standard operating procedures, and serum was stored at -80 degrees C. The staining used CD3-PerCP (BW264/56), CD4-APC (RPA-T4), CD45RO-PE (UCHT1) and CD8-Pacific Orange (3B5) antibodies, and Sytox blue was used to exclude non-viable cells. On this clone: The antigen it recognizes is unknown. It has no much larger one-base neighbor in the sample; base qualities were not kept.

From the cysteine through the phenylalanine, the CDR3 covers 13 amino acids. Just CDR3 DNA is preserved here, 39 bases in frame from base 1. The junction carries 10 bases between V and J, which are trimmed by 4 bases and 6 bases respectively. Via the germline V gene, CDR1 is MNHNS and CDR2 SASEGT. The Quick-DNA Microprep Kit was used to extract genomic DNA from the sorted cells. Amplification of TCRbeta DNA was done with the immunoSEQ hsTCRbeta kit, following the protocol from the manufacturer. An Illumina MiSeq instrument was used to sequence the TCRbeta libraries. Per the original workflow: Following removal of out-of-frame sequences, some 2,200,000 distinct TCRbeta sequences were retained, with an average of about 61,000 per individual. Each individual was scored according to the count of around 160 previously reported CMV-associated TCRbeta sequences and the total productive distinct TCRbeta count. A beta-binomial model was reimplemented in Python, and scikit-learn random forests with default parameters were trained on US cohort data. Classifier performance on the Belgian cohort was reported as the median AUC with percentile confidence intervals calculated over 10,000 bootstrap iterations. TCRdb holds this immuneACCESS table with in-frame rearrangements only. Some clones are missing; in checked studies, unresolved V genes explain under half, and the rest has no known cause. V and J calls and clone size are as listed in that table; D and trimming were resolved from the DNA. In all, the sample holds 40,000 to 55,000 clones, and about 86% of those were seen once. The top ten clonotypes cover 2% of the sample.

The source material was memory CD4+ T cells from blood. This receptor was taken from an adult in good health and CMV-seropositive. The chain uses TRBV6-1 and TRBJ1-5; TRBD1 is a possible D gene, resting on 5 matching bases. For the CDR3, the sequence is CASSAARGQPQHF. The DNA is TGTGCCAGCAGTGCCGCGAGGGGTCAGCCCCAGCATTTT.